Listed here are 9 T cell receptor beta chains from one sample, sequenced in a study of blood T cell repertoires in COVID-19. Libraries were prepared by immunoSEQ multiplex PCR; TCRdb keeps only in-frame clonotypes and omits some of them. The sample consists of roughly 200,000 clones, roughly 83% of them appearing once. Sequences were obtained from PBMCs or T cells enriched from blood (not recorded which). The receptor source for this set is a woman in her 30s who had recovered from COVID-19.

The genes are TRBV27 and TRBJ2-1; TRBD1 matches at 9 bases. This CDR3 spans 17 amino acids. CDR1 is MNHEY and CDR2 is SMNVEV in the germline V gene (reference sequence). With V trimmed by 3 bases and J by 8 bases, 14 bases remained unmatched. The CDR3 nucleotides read TGTGCCAGCAGTTTCGGGACAGGGTTCAGGTTGGGTGATGAGCAGTTCTTC. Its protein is CASSFGTGFRLGDEQFF.

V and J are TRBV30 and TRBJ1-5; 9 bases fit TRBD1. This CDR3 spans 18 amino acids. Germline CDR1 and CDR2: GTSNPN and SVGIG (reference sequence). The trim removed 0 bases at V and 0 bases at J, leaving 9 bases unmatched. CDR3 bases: TGTGCCTGGAGTGTACGAAGGACAGGGGATTCTAGCAATCAGCCCCAGCATTTT. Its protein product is CAWSVRRTGDSSNQPQHF.

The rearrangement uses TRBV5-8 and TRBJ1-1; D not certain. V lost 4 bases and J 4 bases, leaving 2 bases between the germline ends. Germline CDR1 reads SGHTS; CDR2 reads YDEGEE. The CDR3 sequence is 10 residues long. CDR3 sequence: CASSRTEAFF. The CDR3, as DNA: TGTGCCAGCAGCCGCACTGAAGCTTTCTTT.

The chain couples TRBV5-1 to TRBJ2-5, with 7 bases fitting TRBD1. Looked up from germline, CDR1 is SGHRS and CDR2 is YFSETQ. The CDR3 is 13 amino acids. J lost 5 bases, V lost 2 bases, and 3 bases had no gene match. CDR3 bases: TGCGCCAGCAGCTTAGGGGGCGCGGAGACCCAGTACTTC. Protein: CASSLGGAETQYF.

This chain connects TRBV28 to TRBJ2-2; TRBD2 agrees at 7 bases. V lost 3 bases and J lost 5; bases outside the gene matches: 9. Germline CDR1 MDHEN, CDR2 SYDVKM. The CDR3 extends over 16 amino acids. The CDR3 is CASSFPWRERTGELFF. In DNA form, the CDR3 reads TGTGCCAGCAGTTTCCCTTGGCGGGAGAGGACCGGGGAGCTGTTTTTT.

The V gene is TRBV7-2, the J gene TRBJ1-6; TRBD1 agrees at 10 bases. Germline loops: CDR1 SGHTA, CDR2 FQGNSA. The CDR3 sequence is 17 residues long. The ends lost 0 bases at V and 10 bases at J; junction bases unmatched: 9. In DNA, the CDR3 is TGTGCCAGCAGCTTAGCTTTATTGGGACAGGGGTCCTCACCCCTCCACTTT. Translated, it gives CASSLALLGQGSSPLHF.

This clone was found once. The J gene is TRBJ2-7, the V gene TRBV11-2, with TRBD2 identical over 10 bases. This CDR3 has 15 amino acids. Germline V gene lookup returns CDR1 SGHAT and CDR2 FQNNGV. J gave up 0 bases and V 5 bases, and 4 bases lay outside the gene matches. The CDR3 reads CASSPAGGPSYEQYF. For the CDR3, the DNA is TGTGCCAGCAGCCCAGCGGGAGGGCCCTCCTACGAGCAGTACTTC.

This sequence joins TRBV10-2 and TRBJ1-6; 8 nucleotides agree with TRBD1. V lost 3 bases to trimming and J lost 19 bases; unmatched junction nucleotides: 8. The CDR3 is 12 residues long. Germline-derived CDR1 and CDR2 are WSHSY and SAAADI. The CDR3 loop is CASSDSGQVEHF. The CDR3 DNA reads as TGCGCCAGCAGTGACTCGGGACAGGTAGAGCACTTT.

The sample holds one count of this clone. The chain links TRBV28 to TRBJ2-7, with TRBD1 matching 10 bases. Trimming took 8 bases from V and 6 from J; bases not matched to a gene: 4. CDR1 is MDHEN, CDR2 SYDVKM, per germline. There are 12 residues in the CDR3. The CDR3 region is CASLDRGGEQYF. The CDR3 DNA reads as TGTGCCAGCTTGGACAGGGGGGGCGAGCAGTACTTC.